These T cell receptor beta chains were read from a single sample in a study of cytomegalovirus exposure and HLA in healthy donors. Measured with immunoSEQ multiplex PCR; TCRdb has only the in-frame clones, and not every one. This table has 95,000 to 150,000 clones, 73% appearing once. Sequencing input: PBMCs. The receptors were sampled from a man in his fifties or sixties in good health and CMV-seropositive. The CDR3 runs from the conserved cysteine through the conserved F or W. D genes are given only for firm matches. Size values are once, few and many counts, or a class for expanded clones, and some rows have none.

v_call	j_call	clone_size	d_call	cdr3_aa	cdr3_nt
TRBV10-1	TRBJ2-5	once	NA	CASRSRLGAETQYF	TGCGCCAGCAGGTCTAGGTTGGGGGCGGAGACCCAGTACTTC
TRBV6-1	TRBJ2-1	NA	NA	CASSEGAGGASYNEQFF	TGTGCCAGCAGTGAAGGAGCTGGGGGGGCCTCCTACAATGAGCAGTTCTTC
TRBV27	TRBJ2-5	few	NA	CASSTARVQETQYF	TGTGCCAGCAGTACCGCCAGGGTCCAAGAGACCCAGTACTTC
TRBV19	TRBJ2-7	once	NA	CASSMGGRYEQYF	TGTGCCAGTAGTATGGGGGGTCGCTACGAGCAGTACTTC
TRBV6-1	TRBJ2-7	NA	NA	CASEGAGRVAYEQYF	TGTGCCAGCGAGGGAGCTGGACGGGTCGCCTACGAGCAGTACTTC
TRBV7-2	TRBJ1-5	NA	NA	CASSLARSEPQHF	TGTGCCAGCAGCTTAGCGAGATCGGAGCCCCAGCATTTT
TRBV2	TRBJ2-7	NA	TRBD1	CASSGDSASYEQYF	TGTGCCAGCAGTGGGGACAGTGCCTCCTACGAGCAGTACTTC
TRBV6-5	TRBJ1-1	NA	NA	CASSANEAFF	TGTGCCAGCAGTGCGAATGAAGCTTTCTTT
TRBV5-1	TRBJ2-1	NA	TRBD2	CASSFGSGGQNEQFF	TGCGCCAGCAGCTTCGGTAGCGGGGGACAGAATGAGCAGTTCTTC
TRBV27	TRBJ2-4	NA	NA	CASSEGRGVIYIQYF	TGTGCCAGCAGCGAGGGCCGTGGTGTAATATACATTCAGTACTTC
TRBV10-2	TRBJ1-2	NA	TRBD1	CASSESTGHYGYTF	TGCGCCAGCAGTGAGTCGACAGGGCACTATGGCTACACCTTC
TRBV4-2	TRBJ2-5	NA	TRBD2	CASSQDQPSGVETQYF	TGTGCCAGCAGCCAAGATCAGCCTAGCGGGGTTGAGACCCAGTACTTC
TRBV7-3	TRBJ2-1	NA	NA	CASSFRGIGEQFF	TGTGCCAGCAGCTTCCGGGGGATCGGGGAGCAGTTCTTC
TRBV10-3	TRBJ1-2	NA	NA	CAISPGTPLYGYTF	TGTGCCATCAGTCCGGGGACACCACTCTATGGCTACACCTTC
TRBV27	TRBJ1-1	NA	NA	CASSLTHRFTEAFF	TGTGCCAGCAGTTTAACCCACAGGTTCACTGAAGCTTTCTTT
TRBV4-2	TRBJ1-2	few	NA	CASSQETTKQSSGYTF	TGTGCCAGCAGCCAAGAAACAACGAAACAGTCGAGTGGCTACACCTTC
TRBV5-1	TRBJ2-7	NA	NA	CASSSGQGGEQYF	TGCGCCAGCAGCTCTGGGCAGGGGGGCGAGCAGTACTTC
TRBV6-5	TRBJ2-3	NA	NA	CASSLSPLGTDTQYF	TGTGCCAGCAGCCTTTCACCCCTAGGCACAGATACGCAGTATTTT
TRBV15	TRBJ2-5	NA	NA	CATSFGKAQYF	TGTGCCACCAGCTTCGGGAAGGCCCAGTACTTC
TRBV5-1	TRBJ1-2	NA	TRBD1	CASSFTGDGGYTF	TGCGCCAGCAGCTTCACAGGGGATGGTGGCTACACCTTC
TRBV11-2	TRBJ2-1	NA	TRBD1	CANSQGPGGQFF	TGTGCCAACTCCCAGGGCCCAGGGGGGCAGTTCTTC
TRBV19	TRBJ2-3	few	TRBD2	CASSPRTSGATDTQYF	TGTGCCAGTAGTCCCCGGACTAGCGGGGCCACAGATACGCAGTATTTT
TRBV28	TRBJ2-7	NA	TRBD1	CASSLVQGASEQYF	TGTGCCAGCAGTTTAGTTCAGGGGGCCTCCGAGCAGTACTTC
TRBV5-6	TRBJ2-3	NA	NA	CASSRLISDTQYF	TGTGCCAGCAGCCGACTTATTTCAGATACGCAGTATTTT
TRBV5-1	TRBJ1-2	NA	NA	CASSLEAGYTF	TGCGCCAGCAGCTTGGAAGCGGGCTACACCTTC
TRBV29-1	TRBJ2-1	NA	NA	CSVRDSGDEQFF	TGCAGCGTCCGCGACTCTGGAGATGAGCAGTTCTTC
TRBV6-5	TRBJ1-2	NA	NA	CASSYSIIANYGYTF	TGTGCCAGCAGTTACTCGATAATAGCCAACTATGGCTACACCTTC
TRBV7-3	TRBJ1-1	NA	NA	CASSFLGGGGTEAFF	TGTGCCAGCAGCTTCCTGGGGGGGGGAGGCACTGAAGCTTTCTTT
TRBV7-2	TRBJ2-6	NA	NA	CASTLPFGTTRSGANVLTF	TGTGCCAGCACCCTACCGTTTGGGACAACCCGCTCTGGGGCCAACGTCCTGACTTTC
TRBV16	TRBJ1-6	once	NA	CASSQSSRGNSPLHF	TGTGCCAGCAGCCAATCTTCGCGGGGGAATTCACCCCTCCACTTT
TRBV6-5	TRBJ2-2	few	NA	CASSYSRGGELFF	TGTGCCAGCAGTTATTCCAGGGGAGGGGAGCTGTTTTTT
TRBV6-6	TRBJ2-3	NA	TRBD2	CASKVGGTDTQYF	TGTGCCAGCAAGGTGGGAGGGACAGATACGCAGTATTTT
TRBV27	TRBJ2-7	NA	TRBD2	CASTKIGRGAYEQYF	TGTGCCAGCACCAAAATCGGGCGGGGGGCCTACGAGCAGTACTTC
TRBV5-1	TRBJ2-3	NA	TRBD2	CASSLGLAASDTQYF	TGCGCCAGCAGCCTCGGACTAGCGGCTTCAGATACGCAGTATTTT
TRBV5-1	TRBJ2-7	few	NA	CASSLEAGSEQYF	TGCGCCAGCAGCTTGGAGGCGGGGTCCGAGCAGTACTTC
TRBV7-9	TRBJ2-7	NA	TRBD2	CAAGGREGTYEQYF	TGTGCCGCTGGGGGGAGGGAGGGTACCTACGAGCAGTACTTC
TRBV9	TRBJ2-7	NA	TRBD1	CASSVSQGTHYEQYF	TGTGCCAGCAGCGTTTCACAGGGGACACACTACGAGCAGTACTTC
TRBV9	TRBJ1-2	NA	NA	CASSVRSGENYGYTF	TGTGCCAGCAGCGTTAGATCAGGGGAGAACTATGGCTACACCTTC
TRBV28	TRBJ2-5	once	NA	CASSFAPKETQYF	TGTGCCAGCAGTTTTGCACCTAAAGAGACCCAGTACTTC
TRBV9	TRBJ2-3	NA	TRBD2	CASSVLAGNTDTQYF	TGTGCCAGCAGCGTACTAGCGGGGAACACAGATACGCAGTATTTT
TRBV2	TRBJ2-7	few	NA	CASTRDSYEQYF	TGTGCCAGCACCCGGGACTCTTACGAGCAGTACTTC
TRBV7-2	TRBJ2-7	NA	TRBD2	CASSLGSGGFTYEQYF	TGTGCCAGCAGCTTAGGTAGCGGGGGGTTCACCTACGAGCAGTACTTC
TRBV2	TRBJ1-4	NA	NA	CATMPGGGHEKLFF	TGTGCCACCATGCCCGGGGGGGGGCATGAAAAACTGTTTTTT
TRBV28	TRBJ1-5	NA	NA	CASSFLAQPQHF	TGTGCCAGCAGTTTTTTGGCCCAGCCCCAGCATTTT
TRBV5-1	TRBJ2-1	few	NA	CASSLNTLRGGGNPEQFF	TGCGCCAGCAGCTTAAATACTTTAAGAGGGGGGGGAAATCCTGAGCAGTTCTTC
TRBV28	TRBJ1-5	NA	TRBD1	CASRRTGVQPQHF	TGTGCCAGCAGGCGGACAGGGGTTCAGCCCCAGCATTTT
TRBV9	TRBJ1-6	NA	NA	CASSILPTGGFGRTPLHF	TGTGCCAGCAGCATTTTACCAACGGGGGGATTTGGGAGGACACCCCTCCACTTT
TRBV2	TRBJ2-5	NA	NA	CASSRNSQETQYF	TGTGCCAGCAGCCGCAACTCCCAAGAGACCCAGTACTTC
TRBV19	TRBJ1-4	NA	NA	CASSADWSTNEKLFF	TGTGCCAGTAGTGCGGACTGGTCAACTAATGAAAAACTGTTTTTT